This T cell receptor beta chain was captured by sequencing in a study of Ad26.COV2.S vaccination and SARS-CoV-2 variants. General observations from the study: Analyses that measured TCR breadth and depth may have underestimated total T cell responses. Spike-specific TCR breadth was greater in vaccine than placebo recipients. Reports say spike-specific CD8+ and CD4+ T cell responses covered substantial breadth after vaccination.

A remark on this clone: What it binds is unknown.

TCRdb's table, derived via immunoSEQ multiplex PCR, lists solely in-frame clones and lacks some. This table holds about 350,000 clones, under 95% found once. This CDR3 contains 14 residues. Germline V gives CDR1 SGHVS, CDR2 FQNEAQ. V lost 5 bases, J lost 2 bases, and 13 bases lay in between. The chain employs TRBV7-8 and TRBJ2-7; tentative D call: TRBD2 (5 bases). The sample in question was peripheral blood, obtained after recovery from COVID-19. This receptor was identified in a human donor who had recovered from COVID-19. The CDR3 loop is CASSLLSGTYEQYF. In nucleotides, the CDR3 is TGTGCCAGCAGCCTTCTCTCGGGGACCTACGAGCAGTACTTC. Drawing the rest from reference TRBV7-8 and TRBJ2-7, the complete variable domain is GAGVSQSPRYKVAKRGQDVALRCDPISGHVSLFWYQQALGQGPEFLTYFQNEAQLDKSGLPSDRFFAERPEGSVSTLKIQRTQQEDSAVYLCASSLLSGTYEQYFGPGTRLTVT.